This entry describes one TCR beta chain. There is no known antigen for this receptor. The input lacks base qualities; no much larger clone sits a single base away. Genomic DNA was isolated from the sorted cells so that the TCRbeta CDR3 region could be sequenced. The immunoSEQ Assay was used to sequence the TCRbeta CDR3 regions. TCRdb limited this immuneACCESS table to in-frame rearrangements with V and J called. A share of clones is missing; checked studies link under half to unresolved V genes, and the rest is unexplained. The sample has 70,000 or so clones on record, roughly 84% of them singletons. 17% of the sample rests with the top ten. The CDR1 and CDR2 encoded by the germline V gene are MNHNS and SASEGT. The CDR3 measures 14 amino acids from cysteine to phenylalanine. The DNA shown is the 42-base CDR3, in frame from base 1. At the junction V is shortened by 7 bases and J by 1 base, with 10 bases in between.

This specimen comes from a study of OX40 agonist ivuxolimab in advanced cancers. For the wider study: The costimulatory receptor OX40 (CD134) was targeted by ivuxolimab, a fully human IgG2 agonistic monoclonal antibody. Intravenous ivuxolimab was administered to patients every 2 weeks at six dose levels: 0.01, 0.1, 0.3, 1.5, 3 and 10 mg/kg. Of the 50 or so patients in dose escalation, about 20 had hepatocellular carcinoma, some 15 had melanoma, 9 had renal cell carcinoma and 9 had head and neck cancer. In the dose-escalation cohort, over 65% of patients were male, and the mean age was approximately 60 years, with a range of 23 to 79. Prior anti-PD-1, anti-PD-L1 or anti-CTLA-4 therapy was permitted, and checkpoint inhibitors had been received by roughly 40% of dose-escalation patients. Partial responses occurred in three dose-escalation patients: two with cutaneous melanoma and one with hepatocellular carcinoma. Peripheral TCRbeta sequencing was intended to test whether TCR sequence diversity was altered and clonal T-cell expansion was caused by ivuxolimab. The paper covers the monotherapy dose-escalation part of the phase I ivuxolimab trial, which included N = 52 patients.

Patients with autoimmune disease history or receiving systemic immunosuppression were excluded from the trial. Peripheral blood for TCR sequencing was drawn from every dose cohort at baseline, at cycle 4 day 1 and at cycle 7 day 1. The samples were taken from a phase I, first-in-human, multicenter, open-label dose-escalation trial of ivuxolimab. Adults with locally advanced or metastatic head and neck squamous cell, hepatocellular, melanoma or renal cell carcinoma were enrolled in the trial. Before TCR sequencing, CD4+ and CD8+ T cells were separately sorted from peripheral blood. Summary of the overall study and its limitations: Clonal expansion of both CD4+ and CD8+ blood T cells was observed from baseline to week 6 at doses 0.1 to 3.0 mg/kg. Low levels of normalized T-cell clonal expansion were also shown by some nonresponding patients. In partial responders in the 0.1-3.0 mg/kg groups, normalized peripheral clonal expansion was found to be among the lowest, especially among CD8+ T cells. The antigen specificity of the peripheral T cells that underwent clonal expansion was not determined. On average, CD8+ T cells showed more expanded clones than CD4+ T cells after ivuxolimab.

The sequences come from CD4+ or CD8+ T cells sorted from blood, collected in a trial of the OX40 agonist ivuxolimab. The TCR comes from an adult with an advanced solid tumor such as melanoma, head and neck, liver or kidney cancer. The chain joins TRBV6-1 to TRBJ2-2; 6 matching bases give a weak D call of TRBD1. The nucleotides are TGTGCCAGCACGAGGACAGTGAACACCGGGGAGCTGTTTTTT. This is translated as CASTRTVNTGELFF.